Following are 29 T cell receptor beta chains from one sample sequenced in a study of blood T cell repertoires in COVID-19. Measured with immunoSEQ multiplex PCR; TCRdb has only the in-frame clones, and not every one. The profile shows approximately 150,000 clones, about 89% of them singletons. Sequenced sample: peripheral blood. The receptors were gathered from a man in his forties or fifties with active or convalescent COVID-19.

V is TRBV14 and J is TRBJ2-7, with 11 bases that match TRBD2. V gave up 0 bases and J gave up 7 bases; unmatched junction bases: 5. The V gene's germline CDR1 is SGHDN and CDR2 FVKESK. The CDR3 contains 15 residues. This chain's CDR3 is CASSQDWGLAVEQYF. CDR3 bases: TGTGCCAGCAGCCAAGATTGGGGACTAGCGGTGGAGCAGTACTTC.

The chain links TRBV19 to TRBJ2-3; 7 bases align to TRBD2. The ends lost 6 bases at V and 4 bases at J; junction bases unmatched: 4. CDR1 and CDR2 from the germline V gene are LNHDA and SQIVND (reference sequence). The CDR3 is 13 residues long. The DNA for the CDR3 is TGTGCCAGTAGAGGACTAGGGGCAGATACGCAGTATTTT. Translation gives CASRGLGADTQYF.

The rearrangement joins TRBV19 to TRBJ2-5; 7 nucleotides agree with TRBD1. Germline CDR1 and CDR2: LNHDA and SQIVND (reference sequence). The CDR3 totals 14 residues. V lost 4 bases and J lost 4; bases outside the gene matches: 6. The CDR3 protein is CASSTQQGPETQYF. CDR3 nucleotide sequence: TGTGCCAGTAGTACCCAACAGGGGCCAGAGACCCAGTACTTC.

This chain links TRBV6-6 with TRBJ2-7, with 8 bases lining up with TRBD2. The CDR3 totals 15 residues. Germline-derived CDR1 and CDR2 are MNHNY and SVGAGI (reference sequence). With 5 bases clipped from V and 1 base from J, the junction kept 7 bases outside the gene matches. Here the CDR3 DNA reads TGTGCCAGCAGTGTAGCGGGGCTAGCTTCCTACGAGCAGTACTTC. This encodes CASSVAGLASYEQYF.

The rearrangement uses TRBV27 and TRBJ2-3; D is undetermined. Trimming pared 6 bases from V and 2 bases from J, leaving 18 bases between. The germline V gene encodes CDR1 MNHEY and CDR2 SMNVEV (reference sequence). This CDR3 contains 16 residues. The CDR3 reads CASSGTGFGYTDTQYF. The CDR3 nucleotides read TGTGCCAGCAGCGGTACTGGGTTCGGGTACACAGATACGCAGTATTTT.

This chain's CDR3 is CASSWANLNSPLHF. CDR3 nucleotides: TGTGCCAGCAGCTGGGCAAACTTGAATTCACCCCTCCACTTT. This sequence joins TRBV11-2 and TRBJ1-6; D gene ambiguous. The CDR3 sequence is 14 residues long. The germline gives CDR1 SGHAT, CDR2 FQNNGV. V lost 4 bases to trimming and J lost 7 bases, with 11 bases between them.

A remark on this clone: The junction and the germline gene differ at one end; a read error may be behind it. CDR3 nucleotides: TGTGCCAGCAGTGAAGACCTCGGGACTAGCGGAAGGACGCACTTC. Protein product: CASSEDLGTSGRTHF. The genes are TRBV25-1 and TRBJ2-7; 11 bases fit TRBD2. CDR1 is MGHDK, CDR2 SYGVNS, per germline. The CDR3 has 15 residues.

The V and J genes are TRBV7-6 and TRBJ1-4, with no clear D. Between the trimmed V and J ends, which lost 1 base and 1 base, there was a span of 10 bases. This CDR3 has 16 amino acids. In germline, CDR1 is SGHVS, CDR2 FNYEAQ. The CDR3 DNA is TGTGCCAGCAGCTTAGGGGCTGGTGGAACTAATGAAAAACTGTTTTTT. Protein product: CASSLGAGGTNEKLFF.

The chain carries TRBV5-4 and TRBJ2-5, with D maybe TRBD1 (6 bases). CDR1 and CDR2 from the germline V gene are SGHNT and YYREEE (reference sequence). V was trimmed by 0 bases and J by 4 bases, leaving 22 bases between them. The CDR3 is made up of 18 amino acids. CDR3 coding DNA: TGTGCCAGCAGCTTGGACTCTTCGGGCAGGGGAATCGGAGAGACCCAGTACTTC. Its translation is CASSLDSSGRGIGETQYF.

This chain connects TRBV2 to TRBJ2-7, with TRBD1 identical over 7 bases. Germline V gene sequence: CDR1 SNHLY, CDR2 FYNNEI. The trim removed 6 bases at V and 1 base at J, leaving 3 bases unmatched. The CDR3 length is 13 residues. For the CDR3, the DNA is TGTGCCAGCAGCGACAGGGATTCCTACGAGCAGTACTTC. This translates into CASSDRDSYEQYF.

This clone was recorded once. J is TRBJ2-5 and V is TRBV5-1; 9 bases line up with TRBD1. Germline V gene data show CDR1 as SGHRS and CDR2 as YFSETQ. The CDR3 contains 18 residues. The V and J ends lost 1 base and 1 base, in that order; junction bases with no gene match: 11. The CDR3 protein is CASSLRRREDRGQETQYF. The CDR3 nucleotides are TGCGCCAGCAGCTTGCGTCGTAGGGAGGACAGGGGCCAAGAGACCCAGTACTTC.

This clone was counted a single time. The CDR3 bases are TGTGCTAGTGGCCAAGGACTAGCGGGGGGCACAGATACGCAGTATTTT. Amino acid sequence: CASGQGLAGGTDTQYF. The V gene is TRBV12-5, the J gene TRBJ2-3; the match to TRBD2 covers 13 bases. V gave up 6 bases and J gave up 1 base; unmatched junction bases: 4. CDR3 size: 16 residues. Per the germline V gene, CDR1 is LGHNT and CDR2 is FRNRAP.

The V gene is TRBV6-5, the J gene TRBJ1-6; 8 bases fit TRBD1. Germline CDR1 is MNHEY and CDR2 is SVGAGI. The CDR3 covers 11 residues. V lost 6 bases to trimming and J lost 18 bases; unmatched junction nucleotides: 7. CDR3 protein: CASRDTGGPHF. The CDR3 nucleotides are TGTGCCAGCAGAGATACAGGGGGGCCCCACTTT.

This chain links TRBV29-1 with TRBJ1-6, with a tentative D call TRBD1 (5 bases). The CDR3 loop spans 13 amino acids. Germline V lookup: CDR1 SQVTM, CDR2 ANQGSEA. The V end was cut by 4 bases, the J end by 7 bases, with 11 bases between. In DNA form, the CDR3 reads TGCAGCGTTGCGGTTACAGGCAATTCACCCCTCCACTTT. Encoded protein: CSVAVTGNSPLHF.

V is TRBV2 and J is TRBJ1-1, with a possible D match to TRBD1 (5 bases). V lost 6 bases to trimming and J lost 0 bases, with 11 bases between them. CDR1 and CDR2 (germline): SNHLY, FYNNEI. This CDR3 spans 14 amino acids. In nucleotides, the CDR3 is TGTGCCAGCAGGTTAGACAGCATGAACACTGAAGCTTTCTTT. It translates to CASRLDSMNTEAFF. The entire variable domain, with the rest obtained from reference TRBV2 and TRBJ1-1, is as follows: EPEVTQTPSHQVTQMGQEVILRCVPISNHLYFYWYRQILGQKVEFLVSFYNNEISEKSEIFDDQFSVERPDGSNFTLKIRSTKLEDSAMYFCASRLDSMNTEAFFGQGTRLTVV.

The V call is TRBV10-3, the J call TRBJ2-3; 9 bases agree with TRBD2. CDR3 length: 13 residues. Germline V gene sequence: CDR1 ENHRY, CDR2 SYGVKD. V was clipped by 11 bases and J by 3 bases; unmatched bases: 6. CDR3 loop: CALRTSETDTQYF. The DNA of the CDR3 is TGTGCCCTAAGGACTAGCGAGACAGATACGCAGTATTTT.

The J gene is TRBJ1-3, the V gene TRBV6-5; D is unclear. The V end lost 6 bases, the J end lost 7 bases, and 7 bases lay between the germline ends. The CDR3 is 11 amino acids. Germline V lookup: CDR1 MNHEY, CDR2 SVGAGI. The CDR3 spells CASSEVNTIYF. The DNA for the CDR3 is TGTGCCAGCAGCGAGGTGAACACCATATATTTT.

The chain combines TRBV4-3 with TRBJ1-1, with D hard to call. The CDR3 covers 15 residues. Trimming stripped 0 bases from V and 0 bases from J, with 8 bases between. Germline assignment: CDR1 LGHNA and CDR2 YSLEER. CDR3 sequence reads: CASSQDWRMNTEAFF. CDR3 DNA: TGCGCCAGCAGCCAAGATTGGCGGATGAACACTGAAGCTTTCTTT.

The chain joins TRBV7-8 to TRBJ2-3; possibly TRBD1 for D (6 bases). The CDR3 has 15 amino acids. Per the germline V gene, CDR1 is SGHVS and CDR2 is FQNEAQ. V lost 5 bases, J lost 2 bases, and 14 bases lay in between. CDR3 nucleotides: TGTGCCAGCAGCCTAACAGGGTCCTTCACAGATACGCAGTATTTT. This gives the protein CASSLTGSFTDTQYF.

This sequence joins TRBV2 and TRBJ2-1; 8 positions match TRBD2. Trimming cost V 5 bases and J 6 bases; bases outside gene matches: 6. Germline CDR1 reads SNHLY; CDR2 reads FYNNEI. CDR3 length: 14 amino acids. The DNA for the CDR3 is TGTGCCAGCAGTAAAGAGCGGGGGCCCAATGAGCAGTTCTTC. Encoded protein: CASSKERGPNEQFF.

The gene calls are TRBV24-1 and TRBJ2-3; 13 positions match TRBD2. The junction had 7 bases not matched to a gene; V was cut back by 9 bases and J by 5 bases. The germline V gene has CDR1 KGHDR and CDR2 SFDVKD. The CDR3 covers 15 residues. CDR3 nucleotides: TGTGCCACCCAACTAGCGGGGGGGCATCAAGATACGCAGTATTTT. Its translation: CATQLAGGHQDTQYF.

This clone occurred once. The chain has TRBV3-1 (or the pseudogene TRBV3-2) and TRBJ2-5; D possibly corresponds to TRBD1 (5 bases). Per the germline V gene, CDR1 is LGHDT and CDR2 is YNNKEL (reference sequence). V was trimmed by 3 bases and J by 7 bases, leaving 9 bases between them. The CDR3 length is 12 residues. CDR3 amino acids: CASSHRDGTQYF. DNA of the CDR3: TGTGCCAGCAGCCACAGGGATGGGACCCAGTACTTC.

The chain carries TRBV30 and TRBJ1-3; D is unresolved. There are 15 residues in the CDR3. With 2 bases removed from V and 0 bases from J, the gap between germline ends came to 11 bases. The V gene's germline CDR1 is GTSNPN and CDR2 SVGIG (reference sequence). CDR3 loop: CAWSTNHISGNTIYF. The CDR3 DNA reads TGTGCCTGGAGTACCAACCACATCTCTGGAAACACCATATATTTT.

The chain combines TRBV24-1 with TRBJ1-5; TRBD1 might be the D (6 bases). The V and J ends lost 5 bases and 7 bases respectively, with 11 bases between them. The CDR3 covers 13 residues. Germline loops: CDR1 KGHDR, CDR2 SFDVKD. The CDR3 is CATSGGGLQPQHF. CDR3 in DNA: TGTGCCACCAGTGGTGGGGGCCTCCAGCCCCAGCATTTT.

V gene TRBV19 combines with J gene TRBJ2-7; 8 bases are shared with TRBD2. The CDR3 contains 14 residues. Germline V lookup: CDR1 LNHDA, CDR2 SQIVND (reference sequence). Trimming removed 2 bases from V and 3 bases from J; junction bases left unmatched: 3. The CDR3 is CASSISGGRYEQYF. For the CDR3, the DNA is TGTGCCAGTAGTATATCGGGAGGGCGCTACGAGCAGTACTTC.

The V gene is TRBV24-1, the J gene TRBJ2-7; 7 bases line up with TRBD1. V lost 5 bases to trimming and J lost 2 bases; unmatched junction nucleotides: 5. The CDR3 totals 14 residues. Per the germline V gene, CDR1 is KGHDR and CDR2 is SFDVKD. CDR3 loop: CATSARGPPYEQYF. CDR3 in DNA: TGTGCCACCAGTGCTAGGGGGCCCCCCTACGAGCAGTACTTC.

The chain uses TRBV6-2 or TRBV6-3 and TRBJ1-1; TRBD1 matches at 10 bases. The trim removed 6 bases at V and 0 bases at J, leaving 7 bases unmatched. The CDR3 length is 16 residues. Germline V gives CDR1 MNHEY, CDR2 SVGEGT. The CDR3: CASSSGQGRLNTEAFF. The DNA for the CDR3 is TGTGCCAGCAGCTCGGGACAGGGGCGATTGAACACTGAAGCTTTCTTT.

CDR3: CASSRQSEAFF. CDR3 nucleotides: TGTGCCAGCAGTCGACAGTCCGAAGCTTTCTTT. The rearrangement uses TRBV12-3 or TRBV12-4 and TRBJ1-1; perhaps TRBD1 as D (5 bases). The CDR3 has 11 amino acids. Between the trimmed V and J ends, which lost 5 bases and 8 bases, there was a span of 9 bases.

Only one count was recorded for this clone. The J gene is TRBJ2-2, the V gene TRBV23-1, with TRBD1 matching over 9 bases. TRBV23-1 is noted as an ORF with a role that remains uncertain. Trimming at V came to 10 bases and at J to 2 bases, leaving 8 bases not matched to a gene. The CDR3 has 15 amino acids. For the CDR3, the DNA is TGCGCCACCAGCCGACAGGGGGTAAACACCGGGGAGCTGTTTTTT. Encoded protein: CATSRQGVNTGELFF.